This section outlines one T cell receptor beta chain sequence together with its context. This clonotype occurred many times. It lacks a known antigen. The input lacks base qualities; no much larger clone sits a single base away. The data stem from a study of CD8 T cells in ankylosing spondylitis (dated by TCRdb to 2015 to 2018). Concerning the study at large: The study set out to find disease-linked TCR variants by profiling T cell receptor beta repertoires in ankylosing spondylitis patients and healthy donors. The full study cohort comprised 25 ankylosing spondylitis patients and about 110 healthy donors. Peripheral blood samples were taken, and synovial fluid was additionally collected from ankylosing spondylitis patients. Overall results and qualifications from the work: Some TCR beta motif variants had previously been reported in synovial fluid and blood of reactive arthritis patients, which suggested common disease-initiation mechanisms. Significant enrichment of the disease-linked clones was reported in matched synovial fluid samples from ankylosing spondylitis patients. The disease-linked clones showed a CD8+ phenotype and occurred at relatively low frequencies in peripheral blood. Blood from ankylosing spondylitis patients appeared to be characterized by a TCR beta motif made up of 8 or 9 highly homologous amino acid variants.

For sequencing, an Illumina HiSeq 2500 was employed. Quantitative 5'-RACE with molecular barcodes was the method used to prepare the TCR beta libraries. As for the authors' bioinformatics: A new computational method based on a probabilistic model of VDJ rearrangement was used to identify disease-linked TCR variants. TCRdb ran its own pipeline on the public reads, namely fastp trimming at Q25 and MiXCR clone calling, and kept in-frame beta chains. Duplicate CDR3 protein sequences are folded into a single record with the most common DNA and genes. TCRdb, rather than the study authors, made the V and J calls. This sample gives 450,000 to 550,000 distinct CDR3 sequences in total; roughly 5.2% of them show up just once. The ten largest clones add up to under 4.5% of the sample. The cysteine opens and the phenylalanine closes a CDR3 of 16 amino acids. Just CDR3 DNA is preserved here, 48 bases in frame from base 1. As encoded in the germline V gene, CDR1 is MNHEY while CDR2 is SVGAGI. V is shortened by 3 bases, J by 7 bases, and the region joining them spans 21 bases.

The source is a male donor with ankylosing spondylitis. The sequencing sample was made of blood, either unsorted or a sorted T cell fraction (not recorded which). The chain links TRBV6-5 with TRBJ1-1, and perhaps TRBD1 as D gene, on 5 matching bases. The CDR3 protein sequence reads: CASSYWDLPLTNEAFF. The nucleotides are TGTGCCAGCAGTTATTGGGACCTCCCCCTCACAAATGAAGCTTTCTTT.